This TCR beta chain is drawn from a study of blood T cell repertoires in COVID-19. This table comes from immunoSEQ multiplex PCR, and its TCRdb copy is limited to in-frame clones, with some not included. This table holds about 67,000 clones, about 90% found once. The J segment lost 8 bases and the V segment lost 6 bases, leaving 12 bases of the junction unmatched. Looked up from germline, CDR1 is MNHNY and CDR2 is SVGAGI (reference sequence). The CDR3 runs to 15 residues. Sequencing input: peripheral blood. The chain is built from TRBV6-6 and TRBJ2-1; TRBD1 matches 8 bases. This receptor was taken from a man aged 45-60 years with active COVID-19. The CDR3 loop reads CASSAAQGASDEQFF. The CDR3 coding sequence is TGTGCCAGCAGCGCCGCGCAGGGGGCTAGCGATGAGCAGTTCTTC.